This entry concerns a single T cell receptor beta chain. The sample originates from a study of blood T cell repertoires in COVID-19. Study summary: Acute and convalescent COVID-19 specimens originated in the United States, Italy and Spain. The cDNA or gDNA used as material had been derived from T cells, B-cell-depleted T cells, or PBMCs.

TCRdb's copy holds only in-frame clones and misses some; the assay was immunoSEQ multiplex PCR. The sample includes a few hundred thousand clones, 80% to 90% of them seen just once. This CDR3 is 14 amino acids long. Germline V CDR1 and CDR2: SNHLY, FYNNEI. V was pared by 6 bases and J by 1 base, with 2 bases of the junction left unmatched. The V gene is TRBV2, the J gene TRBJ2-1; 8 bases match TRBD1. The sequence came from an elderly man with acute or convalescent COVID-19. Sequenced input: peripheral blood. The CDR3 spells CASRRDRSYNEQFF. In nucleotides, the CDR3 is TGTGCCAGCAGACGGGACAGGTCCTACAATGAGCAGTTCTTC.